This T cell receptor (beta chain) was recovered during a study of shared clonotypes between healthy human individuals. Study as a whole: There were three CD4 naive, three CD4 memory, two CD8 naive and one CD8 memory plates per donor. Study-wide points: Relative to clonotypes present in all four donors, those not shared had lower generation probabilities. Roughly 5% of naive CD4 clonotypes were shared across a few donors.

At a deep level, the assay was run. TCRdb's copy holds only in-frame clones and misses some; the assay was immunoSEQ multiplex PCR. The table lists more than 2 million clones, 80% to 95% of them singletons, with about 1.7% in the top ten. The V gene's germline CDR1 is SGDLS and CDR2 YYNGEE. The CDR3 covers 16 residues. Trimming at V came to 3 bases and at J to 8 bases, leaving 12 bases not matched to a gene. CD8 cells regarded as naive lacked CD45RO, were positively chosen for CCR7, and omitted terminally differentiated effector memory CD45RA+ cells. Notes on this clone: The antigen is unknown.

The TCR was taken from a man younger than 35 in good health. Some clones in this sample may be carry-over from other donors' samples. The chain has TRBV9 and TRBJ2-1; 9 nucleotides agree with TRBD2. Sequenced material: naive CD8+ T cells from PBMCs. The CDR3 sequence: CASSARTSAKGDEQFF. CDR3 bases: TGTGCCAGCAGCGCGCGGACTAGCGCGAAGGGCGATGAGCAGTTCTTC.